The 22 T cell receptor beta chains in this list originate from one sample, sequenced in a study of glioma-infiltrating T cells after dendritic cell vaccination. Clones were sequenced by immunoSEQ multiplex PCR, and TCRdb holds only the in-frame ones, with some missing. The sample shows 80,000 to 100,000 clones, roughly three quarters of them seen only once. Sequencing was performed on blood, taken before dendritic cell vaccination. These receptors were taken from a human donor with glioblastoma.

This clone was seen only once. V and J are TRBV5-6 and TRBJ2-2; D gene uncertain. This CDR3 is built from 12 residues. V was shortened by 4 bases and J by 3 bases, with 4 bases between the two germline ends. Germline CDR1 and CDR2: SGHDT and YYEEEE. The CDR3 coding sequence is TGTGCCAGCAGCCTAGACACCGGGGAGCTGTTTTTT. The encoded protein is CASSLDTGELFF.

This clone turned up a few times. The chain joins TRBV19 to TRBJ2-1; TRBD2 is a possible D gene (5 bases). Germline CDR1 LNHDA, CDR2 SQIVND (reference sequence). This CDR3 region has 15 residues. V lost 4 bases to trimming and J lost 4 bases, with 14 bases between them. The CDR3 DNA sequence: TGTGCCAGTAGTACGGGCGCGGGCCCTTACAATGAGCAGTTCTTC. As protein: CASSTGAGPYNEQFF.

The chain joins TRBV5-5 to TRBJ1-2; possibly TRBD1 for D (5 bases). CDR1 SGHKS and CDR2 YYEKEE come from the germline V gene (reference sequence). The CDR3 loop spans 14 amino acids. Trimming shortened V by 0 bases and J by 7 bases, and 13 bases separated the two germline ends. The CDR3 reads CASSLAGGLGGYTF. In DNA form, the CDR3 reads TGTGCCAGCAGCTTGGCCGGGGGGTTGGGTGGCTACACCTTC.

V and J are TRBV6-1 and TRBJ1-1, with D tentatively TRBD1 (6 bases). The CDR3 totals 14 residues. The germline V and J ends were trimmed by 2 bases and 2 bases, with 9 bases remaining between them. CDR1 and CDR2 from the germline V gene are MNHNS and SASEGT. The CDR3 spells CASSEMTGNTEAFF. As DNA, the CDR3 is TGTGCCAGCAGTGAAATGACAGGTAACACTGAAGCTTTCTTT.

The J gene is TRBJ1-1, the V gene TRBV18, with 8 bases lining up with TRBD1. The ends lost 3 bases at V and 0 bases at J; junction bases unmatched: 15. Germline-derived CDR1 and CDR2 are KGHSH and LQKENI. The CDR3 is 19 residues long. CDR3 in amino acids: CASSPTGSRTGIMNTEAFF. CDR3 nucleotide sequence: TGTGCCAGCTCACCCACCGGCAGCCGGACAGGGATTATGAACACTGAAGCTTTCTTT.

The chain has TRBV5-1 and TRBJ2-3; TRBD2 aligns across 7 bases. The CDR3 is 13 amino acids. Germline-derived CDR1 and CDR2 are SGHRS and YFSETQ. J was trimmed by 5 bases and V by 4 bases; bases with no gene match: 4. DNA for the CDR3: TGCGCCAGCAGCCGACCGGGAGGAGATACGCAGTATTTT. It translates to CASSRPGGDTQYF.

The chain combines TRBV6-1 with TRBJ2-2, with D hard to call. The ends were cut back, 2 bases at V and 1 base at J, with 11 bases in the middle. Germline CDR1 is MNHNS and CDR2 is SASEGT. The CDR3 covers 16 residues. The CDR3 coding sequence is TGTGCCAGCAGTGAAAGGAGTGGAGTGAACACCGGGGAGCTGTTTTTT. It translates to CASSERSGVNTGELFF.

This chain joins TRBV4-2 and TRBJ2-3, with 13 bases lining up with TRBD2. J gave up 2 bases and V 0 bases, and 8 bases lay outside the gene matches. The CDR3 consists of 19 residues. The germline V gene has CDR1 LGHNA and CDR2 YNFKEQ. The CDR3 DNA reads TGTGCCAGCAGCCAAGACCTCTCGACTAGCGGGGGGCCCACAGATACGCAGTATTTT. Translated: CASSQDLSTSGGPTDTQYF.

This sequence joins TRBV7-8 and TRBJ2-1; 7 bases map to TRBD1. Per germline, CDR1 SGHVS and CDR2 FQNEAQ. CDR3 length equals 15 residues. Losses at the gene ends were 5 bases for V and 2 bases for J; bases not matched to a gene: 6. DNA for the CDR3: TGTGCCAGCAGCCCTGGACAGGAAACCTACAATGAGCAGTTCTTC. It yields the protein CASSPGQETYNEQFF. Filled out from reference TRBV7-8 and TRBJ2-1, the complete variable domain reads GAGVSQSPRYKVAKRGQDVALRCDPISGHVSLFWYQQALGQGPEFLTYFQNEAQLDKSGLPSDRFFAERPEGSVSTLKIQRTQQEDSAVYLCASSPGQETYNEQFFGPGTRLTVL.

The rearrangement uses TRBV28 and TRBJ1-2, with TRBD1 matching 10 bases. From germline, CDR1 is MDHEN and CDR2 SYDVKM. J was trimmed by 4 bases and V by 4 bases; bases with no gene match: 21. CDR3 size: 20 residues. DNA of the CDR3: TGTGCCAGCAGTTCCCCCTTAAGCGGGACAGGGGCCCAGGGAGGCTATGGCTACACCTTC. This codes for CASSSPLSGTGAQGGYGYTF.

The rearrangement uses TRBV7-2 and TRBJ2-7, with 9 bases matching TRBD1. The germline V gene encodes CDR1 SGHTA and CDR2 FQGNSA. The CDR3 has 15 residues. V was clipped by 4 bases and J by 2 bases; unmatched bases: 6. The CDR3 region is CASSWGQGGAYEQYF. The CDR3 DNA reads TGTGCCAGCAGCTGGGGACAGGGAGGGGCCTACGAGCAGTACTTC.

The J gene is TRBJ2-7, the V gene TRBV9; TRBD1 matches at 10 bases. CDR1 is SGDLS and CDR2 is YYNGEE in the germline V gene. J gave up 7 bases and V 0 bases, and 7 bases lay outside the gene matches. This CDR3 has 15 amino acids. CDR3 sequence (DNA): TGTGCCAGCAGCGTAGCCGGGACAGGGGATCGGGAGCAGTACTTC. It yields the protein CASSVAGTGDREQYF.

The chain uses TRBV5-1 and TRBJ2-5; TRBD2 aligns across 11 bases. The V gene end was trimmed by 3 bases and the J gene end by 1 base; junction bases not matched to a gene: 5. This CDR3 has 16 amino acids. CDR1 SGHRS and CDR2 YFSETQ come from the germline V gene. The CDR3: CASSSGTSGRQETQYF. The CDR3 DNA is TGCGCCAGCAGCTCGGGGACTAGCGGACGCCAAGAGACCCAGTACTTC.

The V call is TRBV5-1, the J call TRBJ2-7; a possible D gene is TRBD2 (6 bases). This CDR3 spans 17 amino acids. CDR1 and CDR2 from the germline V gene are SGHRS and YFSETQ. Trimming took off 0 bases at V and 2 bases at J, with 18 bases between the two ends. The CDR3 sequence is CASSLGGWRGITYEQYF. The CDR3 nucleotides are TGCGCCAGCAGCTTGGGGGGGTGGCGGGGAATTACCTACGAGCAGTACTTC.

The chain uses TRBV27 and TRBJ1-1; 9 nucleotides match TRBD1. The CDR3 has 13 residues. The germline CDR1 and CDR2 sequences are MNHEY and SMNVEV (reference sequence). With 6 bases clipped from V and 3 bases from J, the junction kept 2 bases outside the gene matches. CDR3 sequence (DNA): TGTGCCAGCAGGCGACAGGGGGACACTGAAGCTTTCTTT. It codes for CASRRQGDTEAFF.

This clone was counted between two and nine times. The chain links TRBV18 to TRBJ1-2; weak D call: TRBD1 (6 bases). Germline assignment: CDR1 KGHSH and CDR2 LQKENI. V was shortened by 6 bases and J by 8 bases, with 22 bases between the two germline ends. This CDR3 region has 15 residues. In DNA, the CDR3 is TGTGCCAGCTCTCCGGGGTATTCAGGGGCCGGGGGCTACACCTTC. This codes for CASSPGYSGAGGYTF.

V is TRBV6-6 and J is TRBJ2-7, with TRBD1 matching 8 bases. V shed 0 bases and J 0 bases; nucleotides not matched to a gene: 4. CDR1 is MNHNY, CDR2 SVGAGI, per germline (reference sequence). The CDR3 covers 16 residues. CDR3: CASSYSGQGSSYEQYF. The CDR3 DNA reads TGTGCCAGCAGTTACTCTGGACAGGGATCCTCCTACGAGCAGTACTTC.

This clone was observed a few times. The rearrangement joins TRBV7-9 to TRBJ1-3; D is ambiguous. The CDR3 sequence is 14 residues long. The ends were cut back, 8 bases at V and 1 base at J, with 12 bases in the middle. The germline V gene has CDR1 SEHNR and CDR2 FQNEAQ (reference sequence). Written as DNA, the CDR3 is TGTGCCAGCCAAACACGCGGGTCTGGAAACACCATATATTTT. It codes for CASQTRGSGNTIYF.

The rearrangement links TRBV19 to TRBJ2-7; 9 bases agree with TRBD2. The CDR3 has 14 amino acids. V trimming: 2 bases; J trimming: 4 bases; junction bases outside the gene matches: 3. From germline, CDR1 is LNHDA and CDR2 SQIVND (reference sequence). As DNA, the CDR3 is TGTGCCAGTAGTATAACCAGCGGGGGGTACGAGCAGTACTTC. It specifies CASSITSGGYEQYF. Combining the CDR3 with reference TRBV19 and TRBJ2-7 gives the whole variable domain DGGITQSPKYLFRKEGQNVTLSCEQNLNHDAMYWYRQDPGQGLRLIYYSQIVNDFQKGDIAEGYSVSREKKESFPLTVTSAQKNPTAFYLCASSITSGGYEQYFGPGTRLTVT.

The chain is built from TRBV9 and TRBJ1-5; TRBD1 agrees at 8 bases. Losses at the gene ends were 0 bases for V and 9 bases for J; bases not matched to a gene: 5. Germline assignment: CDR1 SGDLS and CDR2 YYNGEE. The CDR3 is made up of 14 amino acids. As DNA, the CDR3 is TGTGCCAGCAGCGTAGCAGGGGGCGCCGGGCCCCAGCATTTT. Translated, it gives CASSVAGGAGPQHF.

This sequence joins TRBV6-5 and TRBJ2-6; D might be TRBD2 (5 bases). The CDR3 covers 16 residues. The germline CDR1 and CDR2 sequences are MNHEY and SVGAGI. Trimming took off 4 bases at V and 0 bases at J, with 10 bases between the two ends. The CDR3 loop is CASSSHDYSGANVLTF. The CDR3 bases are TGTGCCAGCAGTTCCCACGACTACTCTGGGGCCAACGTCCTGACTTTC.

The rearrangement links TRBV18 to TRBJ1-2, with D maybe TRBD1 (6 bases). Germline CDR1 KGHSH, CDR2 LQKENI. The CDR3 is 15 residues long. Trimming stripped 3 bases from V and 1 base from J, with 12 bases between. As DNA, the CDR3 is TGTGCCAGCTCACCGGGTGGACAGAATAACTATGGCTACACCTTC. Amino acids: CASSPGGQNNYGYTF. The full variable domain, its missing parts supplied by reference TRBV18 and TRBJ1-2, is NAGVMQNPRHLVRRRGQEARLRCSPMKGHSHVYWYRQLPEEGLKFMVYLQKENIIDESGMPKERFSAEFPKEGPSILRIQQVVRGDSAAYFCASSPGGQNNYGYTFGSGTRLTVV.